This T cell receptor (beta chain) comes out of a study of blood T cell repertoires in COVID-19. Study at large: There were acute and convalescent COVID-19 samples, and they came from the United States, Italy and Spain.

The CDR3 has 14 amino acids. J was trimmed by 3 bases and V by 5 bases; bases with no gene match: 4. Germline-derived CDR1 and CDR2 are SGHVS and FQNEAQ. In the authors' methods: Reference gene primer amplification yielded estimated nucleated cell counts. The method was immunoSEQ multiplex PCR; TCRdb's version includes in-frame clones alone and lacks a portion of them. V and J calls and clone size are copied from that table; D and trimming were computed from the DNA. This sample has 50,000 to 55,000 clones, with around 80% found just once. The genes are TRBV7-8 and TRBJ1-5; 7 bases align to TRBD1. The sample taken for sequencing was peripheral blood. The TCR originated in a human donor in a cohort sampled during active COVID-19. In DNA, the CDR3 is TGTGCCAGCAGCGAGGGACAGACCAATCAGCCCCAGCATTTT. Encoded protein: CASSEGQTNQPQHF. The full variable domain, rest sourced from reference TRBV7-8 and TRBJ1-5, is GAGVSQSPRYKVAKRGQDVALRCDPISGHVSLFWYQQALGQGPEFLTYFQNEAQLDKSGLPSDRFFAERPEGSVSTLKIQRTQQEDSAVYLCASSEGQTNQPQHFGDGTRLSIL.